One sample yielded the 8 T cell receptor beta chains listed below, sequenced in a study of T-cell reconstitution after alpha-beta-depleted transplantation in children listed by TCRdb under 2016. Library preparation employed PCR. TCRdb records Illumina HiSeq 2500 as the sequencer. TCR library preparation used molecular barcoding, with unique molecular identifiers applied to normalize quantification of the TCRbeta repertoire. In TCRdb, the public reads were trimmed at Q25 with fastp and aligned with MiXCR, with productive beta chains retained. Entries are consolidated by CDR3 protein sequence, retaining the most common genes and DNA. Recorded for this sample are 500,000 or so distinct CDR3 sequences; about 33% of them occurred a single time. The ten largest clonotypes hold more than 2% of the sample. This specimen was PBMCs from the stem cell graft donor, taken from the stem cell graft. These receptors were obtained from a human donor who donated a stem cell graft to a child with aplastic anemia.

The rearrangement uses TRBV5-1 and TRBJ1-5, with D hard to call. Deletions cut 0 bases from V and 5 bases from J, with 9 bases between. Germline CDR1 reads SGHRS; CDR2 reads YFSETQ. CDR3 length: 14 residues. The CDR3 loop reads CASSLAGSDQPQHF. The CDR3 nucleotides are TGCGCCAGCAGCTTGGCCGGTAGTGATCAGCCCCAGCATTTT.

This clonotype has just a few counts. The chain recombines TRBV18 with TRBJ2-5; 8 bases line up with TRBD2. CDR3 length equals 14 residues. CDR1 is KGHSH, CDR2 LQKENI, per germline. J was trimmed by 2 bases and V by 5 bases; bases with no gene match: 4. The CDR3 protein is CASSKTSGQETQYF. DNA of the CDR3: TGTGCCAGCTCAAAAACTAGCGGTCAAGAGACCCAGTACTTC. The variable domain in full, completed from reference TRBV18 and TRBJ2-5, reads NAGVMQNPRHLVRRRGQEARLRCSPMKGHSHVYWYRQLPEEGLKFMVYLQKENIIDESGMPKERFSAEFPKEGPSILRIQQVVRGDSAAYFCASSKTSGQETQYFGPGTRLLVL.

This clonotype was detected a few times. V usage is TRBV11-2 and J usage is TRBJ2-1; a possible D gene is TRBD2 (5 bases). Germline V CDR1 and CDR2: SGHAT, FQNNGV. The CDR3 contains 15 residues. V shed 1 base and J shed 0 bases, with 7 bases lying between them. The CDR3 sequence: CASSLGAGSYNEQFF. The CDR3 DNA follows: TGTGCCAGCAGCTTAGGGGCGGGCTCCTACAATGAGCAGTTCTTC.

The table lists this clonotype with a few counts. The chain uses TRBV7-2 and TRBJ1-2; D gene ambiguous. Germline V lookup: CDR1 SGHTA, CDR2 FQGNSA. Trimming shortened V by 0 bases and J by 1 base, and 6 bases separated the two germline ends. This CDR3 region has 14 residues. The CDR3 nucleotides are TGTGCCAGCAGCTTAGCACAGCGTAACTATGGCTACACCTTC. It translates to CASSLAQRNYGYTF.

This chain connects TRBV10-3 to TRBJ2-1; TRBD2 agrees at 11 bases. Germline-derived CDR1 and CDR2 are ENHRY and SYGVKD. The CDR3 spans 15 residues. Trimming removed 6 bases from V and 4 bases from J; junction bases left unmatched: 5. The CDR3 loop reads CAISEGLAVYNEQFF. CDR3 DNA sequence: TGTGCCATCAGCGAGGGACTAGCGGTGTACAATGAGCAGTTCTTC.

This clonotype was counted between two and nine times. The genes are TRBV5-1 and TRBJ2-7; D ambiguous. The CDR3 totals 12 residues. Germline assignment: CDR1 SGHRS and CDR2 YFSETQ. Trimming removed 4 bases from V and 4 bases from J, with 9 bases in between. The CDR3 is CASSGGRYEQYV. The CDR3 nucleotides read TGCGCCAGCAGCGGCGGCCGTTACGAGCAGTACGTC.

The V and J genes are TRBV27 and TRBJ1-4; D not resolved. V was shortened by 2 bases and J by 12 bases, with 13 bases between the two germline ends. Germline loops: CDR1 MNHEY, CDR2 SMNVEV (reference sequence). The CDR3 consists of 13 residues. The CDR3 region has the DNA TGTGCCAGCAGTTTAAGTGAAGTAGATCAACTGTTTTTT. Its translation: CASSLSEVDQLFF.

This rearrangement joins TRBV6-5 to TRBJ2-5; D unresolved. CDR3 size: 13 residues. The V and J ends lost 3 bases and 1 base respectively, with 6 bases between them. Germline loops: CDR1 MNHEY, CDR2 SVGAGI. This CDR3 reads CASSYRSQETQYF. The CDR3 bases are TGTGCCAGCAGTTATAGGAGCCAAGAGACCCAGTACTTC.